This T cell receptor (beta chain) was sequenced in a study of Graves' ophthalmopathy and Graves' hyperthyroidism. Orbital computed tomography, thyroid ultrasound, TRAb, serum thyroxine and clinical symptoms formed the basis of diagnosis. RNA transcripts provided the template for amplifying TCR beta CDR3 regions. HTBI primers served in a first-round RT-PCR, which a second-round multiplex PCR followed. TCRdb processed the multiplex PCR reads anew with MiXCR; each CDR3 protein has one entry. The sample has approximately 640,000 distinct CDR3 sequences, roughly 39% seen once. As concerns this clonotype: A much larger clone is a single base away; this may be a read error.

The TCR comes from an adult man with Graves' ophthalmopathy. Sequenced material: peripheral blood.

The CDR3 protein is CASSSAADSRGGYIF. The CDR3 nucleotides are TGCGCCAGCAGCTCCGCCGCAGACAGCCGTGGTGGCTACATCTTC. V usage is TRBV5-1 and J usage is TRBJ1-2, with D maybe TRBD1 (5 bases). The CDR3 length is 15 residues. The germline V gene encodes CDR1 SGHRS and CDR2 YFSETQ.